The 13 T cell receptor beta chains below were found in one sample sequenced in a study of T cell clonality in common variable immunodeficiency (dated by TCRdb to between 2014 and 2016). Findings and caveats that apply to the study as a whole: Reportedly, TCRbeta sequences from CVID had fewer deletions and N-nucleotide insertions, and highly modified clones with 13 or more V deletions were absent from CVID.

The library was obtained by the immunoSEQ multiplex PCR assay. TCRdb took this table from immuneACCESS and kept in-frame rearrangements with V and J called. Such tables lack part of the clones; where checked against another copy, unresolved V genes explain under half of the gap, and the rest is unexplained. This sample is represented by 30,000 to 40,000 clones, with no singletons among them. The ten largest make up roughly 6.7% of the sample. Their antigen targets remain unknown. Sample: peripheral blood mononuclear cells. These receptor sequences come from a human donor with common variable immunodeficiency.

As regards this clone: The DNA ends 3 residues before the CDR3 does, and the rest of the CDR3 is filled in from the germline J gene. The rearrangement joins TRBV2 to TRBJ1-2; TRBD1 might be the D (6 bases). Germline CDR1 reads SNHLY; CDR2 reads FYNNEI. The CDR3 has 14 amino acids. The CDR3 DNA, read in part, is TGTGCCAGCAGCTTAATACAGGGAGGACAAGGC. It codes for CASSLIQGGQG. The full CDR3 reads CASSLIQGGQGYTF. Supplemented by reference TRBV2 and TRBJ1-2, the full variable domain reads EPEVTQTPSHQVTQMGQEVILRCVPISNHLYFYWYRQILGQKVEFLVSFYNNEISEKSEIFDDQFSVERPDGSNFTLKIRSTKLEDSAMYFCASSLIQGGQGYTFGSGTRLTVV.

This clone was picked up a small number of times. The read comes to an end 3 residues before the CDR3 does, leaving the germline J gene to fill in the end. This chain joins TRBV5-6 and TRBJ2-4; 10 nucleotides agree with TRBD1. Germline V lookup: CDR1 SGHDT, CDR2 YYEEEE. This CDR3 region has 12 residues. The CDR3 region is CASSLGTGAQYF. CDR3 DNA, as far as it was read: TGTGCCAGCAGCTTAGGGACAGGGGCT.

This clone was seen many times. Its ends do not fully match the called genes, so a read error is possible. Read coverage stops 3 residues before the CDR3 terminus; the germline J gene supplies the remainder. The chain combines TRBV4-2 with TRBJ2-1, with D maybe TRBD2 (5 bases). Germline V lookup: CDR1 LGHNA, CDR2 YNFKEQ. The CDR3 covers 14 residues. CDR3 loop: CASSLSENYNEQFF. Incomplete CDR3 DNA: TGCGCCAGCAGCCTTAGCGAAAACTACAATGAG.

This clone has more than one count but fewer than ten. The read terminates 3 residues before the CDR3 end, so the remaining end is supplied by the germline J gene. V usage is TRBV7-9 and J usage is TRBJ1-2, with D hard to call. The ends were cut back, 1 base at V and 5 bases at J, with 11 bases in the middle. Germline V gives CDR1 SEHNR, CDR2 FQNEAQ (reference sequence). The CDR3 sequence is 14 residues long. The chain's CDR3 is CASSLEVRGYGYTF. The CDR3 DNA, read in part, is TGTGCCAGCAGCTTAGAAGTGCGCGGGTATGGC. Looking up the rest from reference TRBV7-9 and TRBJ1-2 gives the full variable domain: DTGVSQNPRHKITKRGQNVTFRCDPISEHNRLYWYRQTLGQGPEFLTYFQNEAQLEKSRLLSDRFSAERPKGSFSTLEIQRTEQGDSAMYLCASSLEVRGYGYTFGSGTRLTVV.

At least ten counts were recorded for this clone. Incomplete CDR3 DNA: TGTGCCACCAGTGACCAAGGACAGGGGAAAAACATT. The encoded protein is CATSDQGQGKNI. The whole CDR3 sequence is CATSDQGQGKNIQYF. The chain recombines TRBV24-1 with TRBJ2-4, with TRBD1 matching 9 bases. The read comes to an end 3 residues before the CDR3 does, leaving the germline J gene to fill in the end. The CDR3 spans 15 residues. CDR1 KGHDR and CDR2 SFDVKD come from the germline V gene. The ends lost 4 bases at V and 4 bases at J; junction bases unmatched: 4.

Ten or more counts support this clone. This specimen includes other DNA sequences encoding the same CDR3. The CDR3 sequence is CAISRVGAEKLFF. Partial CDR3 DNA: TGTGCCATCAGCCGAGTGGGCGCGGAAAAA. The genes are TRBV10-3 and TRBJ1-4; D gene uncertain. The CDR3 end falls 3 residues outside the read, so it is completed with the germline J gene. The germline gives CDR1 ENHRY, CDR2 SYGVKD. Between the trimmed V and J ends, which lost 6 bases and 8 bases, there was a span of 13 bases. The CDR3 spans 13 residues.

This clone was recorded at least ten times. The CDR3 extends 3 residues past the end of the read, so its final part is completed from the germline J gene. V gene TRBV7-8 combines with J gene TRBJ1-5, with a possible D match to TRBD1 (6 bases). Germline V gene sequence: CDR1 SGHVS, CDR2 FQNEAQ. This CDR3 is 15 amino acids long. The germline V and J ends were trimmed by 5 bases and 4 bases, with 15 bases remaining between them. The sequenced part of the CDR3 DNA is TGTGCCAGCAGCATAGGGGGGACAACGAATCAGCCC. Amino acid sequence: CASSIGGTTNQP. The complete CDR3 reads CASSIGGTTNQPQHF.

This clone is termed medium-sized. The CDR3 end lies 3 residues beyond the end of the read and is filled in from the germline J gene. The V and J genes are TRBV20-1 and TRBJ1-4; maybe TRBD1 (6 bases). The CDR3 runs 15 residues. Trimming pared 2 bases from V and 8 bases from J, leaving 18 bases between. In germline, CDR1 is DFQATT, CDR2 SNEGSKA (reference sequence). The CDR3 sequence: CSARRGAGLGEKLFF. CDR3 DNA, as far as it was read: TGCAGTGCTAGACGGGGGGCGGGGCTTGGCGAAAAA.

This clone was observed a handful of times. The read falls 3 residues short of the CDR3 end, and the missing part is taken from the germline J gene. This chain connects TRBV6-2 or TRBV6-3 to TRBJ1-1, with TRBD1 as a possible D gene (6 bases). Germline V CDR1 and CDR2: MNHEY, SVGEGT. The V end lost 10 bases, the J end lost 1 base, and 10 bases lay between the germline ends. The CDR3 runs to 12 residues. The DNA read from the CDR3 is TGTGCCACCAAGACAGGGAACACTGAA. Translating gives CATKTGNTE. From start to end, the CDR3 is CATKTGNTEAFF.

This clone was detected only a few times. At one of its ends the junction is not consistent with the germline gene, which may arise from a read error. The observed sequence ends 3 residues before the CDR3 terminus, with the missing tail filled in from the germline J gene. This sequence joins TRBV7-9 and TRBJ2-2; the match to TRBD1 covers 7 bases. CDR1 and CDR2 from the germline V gene are SEHNR and FQNEAQ (reference sequence). CDR3 length equals 13 residues. CDR3 protein: CSSSPDRTGELFF. The covered CDR3 bases are TGTTCCAGCAGCCCGGACAGGACGGGGGAG.

On this clone itself: The read halts 3 residues ahead of the CDR3 end, with the missing end drawn from the germline J gene. The chain carries TRBV11-3 and TRBJ2-5; 7 bases line up with TRBD1. CDR3 length: 12 amino acids. The V segment lost 6 bases and the J segment 5 bases; nucleotides outside the gene matches: 3. The V gene's germline CDR1 is SGHNT and CDR2 YENEEA. The covered CDR3 bases are TGTGCCAGCAGAGACAGGGTGGAGACC. Translating gives CASRDRVET. The whole CDR3 protein is CASRDRVETQYF.

This clone was observed at least ten times. CDR3: CASSFRGQGSPEAFF. The part of the CDR3 DNA that was read is TGTGCCAGCAGCTTCCGGGGACAGGGGTCGCCAGAA. The V call is TRBV11-3, the J call TRBJ1-1, with TRBD1 matching over 10 bases. The read halts 3 residues ahead of the CDR3 end, with the missing end drawn from the germline J gene. CDR3 length equals 15 residues. Germline assignment: CDR1 SGHNT and CDR2 YENEEA.

This clone was seen more than once but under ten times. The CDR3 end is not reached by the read, which stops 3 residues before it; the germline J gene fills it in. The chain carries TRBV2 and TRBJ1-6; D remains ambiguous. Trimming cost V 7 bases and J 7 bases, with 14 bases left between them. Germline loops: CDR1 SNHLY, CDR2 FYNNEI. This CDR3 is 14 amino acids long. The CDR3 DNA, read in part, is TGTGCCAGCAATCCTGAAGGGTCGAATTCACCC. Protein product: CASNPEGSNSP. The full CDR3 is CASNPEGSNSPLHF.